The next 3 T cell receptor beta chains were all read from a single sample in a study of T cells in Graves' hyperthyroidism and ophthalmopathy. The investigators amplified TCR beta CDR3 regions from RNA transcripts. The TCR CDR3 first-round RT-PCR relied on the HTBI primer set. MiXCR, run by TCRdb on the multiplex PCR reads, gives a single entry per CDR3 protein. The sample has around 240,000 distinct CDR3 sequences, roughly 15% seen once. The sequencing input was blood. The receptors originated from a woman between 18 and 30 years old with Graves' ophthalmopathy.

This clonotype was detected ten times or more. The chain recombines TRBV6-2 or TRBV6-3 with TRBJ1-1; possibly TRBD1 for D (5 bases). CDR1 is MNHEY, CDR2 SVGEGT, per germline. With 2 bases removed from V and 5 bases from J, the gap between germline ends came to 12 bases. The CDR3 spans 14 residues. The CDR3 loop reads CASSYTGRGTEAFF. The CDR3 DNA sequence: TGTGCCAGCAGTTACACAGGCCGTGGGACTGAAGCTTTCTTT.

This clonotype was found many times. CDR3 residues: CASSLSEGMATEAFF. Here the CDR3 DNA reads TGTGCCAGCAGTTTATCAGAGGGGATGGCCACTGAAGCTTTCTTT. The chain uses TRBV12-3 or TRBV12-4 and TRBJ1-1, with D possibly being TRBD1 (5 bases). The CDR3 is 15 residues long. V lost 2 bases and J 4 bases, leaving 14 bases between the germline ends.

This clonotype showed up just a few times. The chain links TRBV7-6 to TRBJ2-7; 7 bases align to TRBD1. Per germline, CDR1 SGHVS and CDR2 FNYEAQ. J lost 5 bases, V lost 2 bases, and 9 bases had no gene match. CDR3 size: 15 residues. DNA of the CDR3: TGTGCCAGCAGCTTATATAGCCAGGGGGAGAACGAGCAGTACTTC. Translation: CASSLYSQGENEQYF.